The rows below give T cell receptor beta chains drawn from one sample of a study of CD8+ T cells in alopecia areata. Clones were read by immunoSEQ multiplex PCR, and TCRdb kept only the in-frame ones, dropping some. Among over 85,000 clones, 35% to 45% were seen once, and the ten largest hold roughly 1.3%. The sequencing input was CD4+ T cells sorted from blood. The receptors derive from a human donor with alopecia areata. CDR3s include the opening cysteine and the closing phenylalanine or tryptophan. D genes are given only for firm matches. Clone size is given for some rows only: seen once, a few or many times, or a class if the clone is expanded.

J gene: TRBJ2-5; clone size: -; V gene: TRBV19; D gene: TRBD1; CDR3 protein: CANPDREQETQYF; CDR3 DNA: TGTGCCAATCCGGACAGGGAGCAAGAGACCCAGTACTTC
J gene: TRBJ2-7; clone size: -; V gene: TRBV27; D gene: -; CDR3 protein: CASSFSPPQGSYEQYF; CDR3 DNA: TGTGCCAGCAGTTTTTCCCCACCGCAGGGATCCTACGAGCAGTACTTC
J gene: TRBJ2-5; clone size: -; V gene: TRBV2; D gene: -; CDR3 protein: CASSASVVETQYF; CDR3 DNA: TGTGCCAGCAGCGCCAGCGTTGTAGAGACCCAGTACTTC
J gene: TRBJ1-5; clone size: -; V gene: TRBV6-1; D gene: TRBD1; CDR3 protein: CAISGGQGGSRQPQHF; CDR3 DNA: TGTGCCATCAGTGGGGGACAGGGTGGTTCTCGACAGCCCCAGCATTTT
J gene: TRBJ2-6; clone size: -; V gene: TRBV6-1; D gene: -; CDR3 protein: CASSRVSSGANVLTF; CDR3 DNA: TGTGCCAGCAGCAGAGTTAGCTCTGGGGCCAACGTCCTGACTTTC
J gene: TRBJ2-5; clone size: -; V gene: TRBV29-1; D gene: TRBD2; CDR3 protein: CSVDAGGWETQYF; CDR3 DNA: TGCAGCGTCGACGCGGGGGGATGGGAGACCCAGTACTTC
J gene: TRBJ1-6; clone size: -; V gene: TRBV7-8; D gene: -; CDR3 protein: CASSSPGHHNSPLHF; CDR3 DNA: TGTGCCAGCAGCTCCCCGGGACATCATAATTCACCCCTCCACTTT
J gene: TRBJ2-1; clone size: few; V gene: TRBV5-1; D gene: -; CDR3 protein: CASSLGGSYNEQFF; CDR3 DNA: TGCGCCAGCAGCTTGGGGGGGTCCTACAATGAGCAGTTCTTC
J gene: TRBJ2-6; clone size: few; V gene: TRBV23-1; D gene: -; CDR3 protein: CASSQGRRAVLTF; CDR3 DNA: TGCGCCAGCAGTCAAGGCCGACGTGCCGTCCTGACTTTC
J gene: TRBJ1-2; clone size: -; V gene: TRBV7-2; D gene: -; CDR3 protein: CASSLSGANLNYGYTF; CDR3 DNA: TGTGCCAGCAGCTTATCTGGGGCGAACCTTAACTATGGCTACACCTTC
J gene: TRBJ2-1; clone size: few; V gene: TRBV5-4; D gene: -; CDR3 protein: CASSLRLGWNEQFF; CDR3 DNA: TGTGCCAGCAGCTTGAGACTGGGTTGGAATGAGCAGTTCTTC
J gene: TRBJ2-6; clone size: -; V gene: TRBV30; D gene: -; CDR3 protein: CAWMRDPSGANVLTF; CDR3 DNA: TGTGCCTGGATGCGGGATCCCTCTGGGGCCAACGTCCTGACTTTC
J gene: TRBJ1-1; clone size: few; V gene: TRBV5-1; D gene: TRBD1; CDR3 protein: CASSLSVGQGNTEAFF; CDR3 DNA: TGCGCCAGCAGCCTGTCTGTCGGACAGGGGAACACTGAAGCTTTCTTT
J gene: TRBJ2-1; clone size: medium-sized; V gene: TRBV19; D gene: TRBD2; CDR3 protein: CASSIEAGVYNEQFF; CDR3 DNA: TGTGCCAGTAGTATTGAGGCGGGAGTTTACAATGAGCAGTTCTTC
J gene: TRBJ2-3; clone size: few; V gene: TRBV7-2; D gene: TRBD1; CDR3 protein: CASSLFLSGTGLTDTQYF; CDR3 DNA: TGTGCCAGCAGCTTATTCCTTTCCGGGACAGGGCTCACAGATACGCAGTATTTT
J gene: TRBJ1-4; clone size: few; V gene: TRBV29-1; D gene: -; CDR3 protein: CSVGQNNHEKLFF; CDR3 DNA: TGCAGCGTTGGACAGAACAACCATGAAAAACTGTTTTTT
J gene: TRBJ2-5; clone size: -; V gene: TRBV9; D gene: -; CDR3 protein: CASSVLQGGETQYF; CDR3 DNA: TGTGCCAGCAGCGTACTACAGGGTGGGGAGACCCAGTACTTC
J gene: TRBJ2-2; clone size: few; V gene: TRBV7-9; D gene: -; CDR3 protein: CASSFTTNTGELFF; CDR3 DNA: TGTGCCAGCAGCTTCACCACGAACACCGGGGAGCTGTTTTTT
J gene: TRBJ1-6; clone size: -; V gene: TRBV7-2; D gene: -; CDR3 protein: CASSLGLFNSPLHF; CDR3 DNA: TGTGCCAGCAGCTTAGGGTTATTCAATTCACCCCTCCACTTT
J gene: TRBJ2-5; clone size: few; V gene: TRBV18; D gene: -; CDR3 protein: CASSPVGETQYF; CDR3 DNA: TGTGCCAGCTCACCAGTGGGAGAGACCCAGTACTTC
J gene: TRBJ1-5; clone size: -; V gene: TRBV30; D gene: -; CDR3 protein: CAWTRPGSRHQPQHF; CDR3 DNA: TGTGCCTGGACCCGTCCTGGGTCTAGACATCAGCCCCAGCATTTT
J gene: TRBJ1-4; clone size: few; V gene: TRBV4-1; D gene: -; CDR3 protein: CASSQPPGWEKLFF; CDR3 DNA: TGCGCCAGCAGCCAGCCTCCGGGCTGGGAAAAACTGTTTTTT
J gene: TRBJ2-3; clone size: few; V gene: TRBV7-2; D gene: -; CDR3 protein: CASSRELQDTQYF; CDR3 DNA: TGTGCCAGCAGCCGAGAACTCCAGGATACGCAGTATTTT
J gene: TRBJ1-3; clone size: -; V gene: TRBV5-1; D gene: -; CDR3 protein: CASSLDYSGNTIYF; CDR3 DNA: TGCGCCAGCAGCTTGGATTACTCTGGAAACACCATATATTTT
J gene: TRBJ1-5; clone size: few; V gene: TRBV18; D gene: -; CDR3 protein: CASSSYAGYSNQPQHF; CDR3 DNA: TGTGCCAGCTCCTCTTATGCGGGGTATAGCAATCAGCCCCAGCATTTT
J gene: TRBJ1-2; clone size: -; V gene: TRBV30; D gene: -; CDR3 protein: CAWSALTGLNYGYTF; CDR3 DNA: TGTGCCTGGAGTGCCTTGACAGGTTTGAACTATGGCTACACCTTC
J gene: TRBJ2-1; clone size: -; V gene: TRBV2; D gene: TRBD1; CDR3 protein: CASRDRVNEQFF; CDR3 DNA: TGTGCCAGCAGGGACAGGGTTAATGAGCAGTTCTTC
J gene: TRBJ2-3; clone size: -; V gene: TRBV7-9; D gene: -; CDR3 protein: CASSARGHTDTQYF; CDR3 DNA: TGTGCCAGCAGCGCACGTGGGCACACAGATACGCAGTATTTT